These T cell receptor beta chains were read from a single sample in a study of response to subunit inactivated influenza vaccine. A single record per CDR3 protein comes from TCRdb applying MiXCR to the RT-PCR reads. The profile covers 430,000 or so distinct CDR3 sequences, with about a tenth appearing a single time and about 12% taken by the ten largest. This specimen was PBMCs from blood, taken about 6 weeks after vaccination. These receptors were obtained from a man aged 50-60 years who received an inactivated influenza vaccine. Each CDR3 is given with its conserved first and last residue. A D gene is named only where the DNA matches it firmly. The size of a clone is reported for some rows only, either as once, few or many, or as a class for expanded clones.

J: TRBJ2-2; D: NA; length: 13; size: NA; V: TRBV5-1; DNA: TGCGCCAGCAGCTTGGCCGACACCGGGGAGCTGTTTTTT; CDR3: CASSLADTGELFF
J: TRBJ2-7; D: TRBD1; length: 12; size: few; V: TRBV29-1; DNA: TGCAGCGTTGGGGACAGATACTACGAGCAGTACTTC; CDR3: CSVGDRYYEQYF
J: TRBJ2-4; D: TRBD1; length: 15; size: NA; V: TRBV5-1; DNA: TGCGCCAGCAGCTTGGCCGACAGGGATGAAAACATTCAGTACTTC; CDR3: CASSLADRDENIQYF
J: TRBJ2-7; D: TRBD1; length: 14; size: few; V: TRBV11-2; DNA: TGTGCCAGCAGCTCCCTCCGACAGGGTTACGAGCAGTACTTC; CDR3: CASSSLRQGYEQYF
J: TRBJ1-2; D: TRBD1; length: 14; size: many; V: TRBV20-1; DNA: TGCAGTGCTATCCACCCCGGGACAGGAATCGGCTACACCTTC; CDR3: CSAIHPGTGIGYTF
J: TRBJ2-1; D: NA; length: 14; size: many; V: TRBV3-1; DNA: TGTGCCAGCAGCCAGGATAGCTCCTACAATGAGCAGTTCTTC; CDR3: CASSQDSSYNEQFF
J: TRBJ2-1; D: TRBD2; length: 18; size: NA; V: TRBV11-2; DNA: TGTGCCAGCAGCTTAGACTGGACTAGCGGGAGACGCTACAATGAGCAGTTCTTC; CDR3: CASSLDWTSGRRYNEQFF
J: TRBJ1-1; D: NA; length: 10; size: many; V: TRBV29-1; DNA: TGCAGCGTTGAAGGGTCCAGAGCTTTCTTT; CDR3: CSVEGSRAFF
J: TRBJ2-5; D: NA; length: 14; size: NA; V: TRBV28; DNA: TGTGCCAGCAGAAACAGGAGGAGAAAAGAGACCCAGTACTTC; CDR3: CASRNRRRKETQYF
J: TRBJ2-5; D: TRBD1; length: 14; size: few; V: TRBV7-7; DNA: TGTGCTAGCAGCTTCCAGACAGGGGGGGAGACCCAGTACTTC; CDR3: CASSFQTGGETQYF
J: TRBJ2-7; D: TRBD2; length: 16; size: NA; V: TRBV11-2; DNA: TGTGCCAGCAGCCCGACTAGCGGGGGGTATACCTACGAGCAGTACTTC; CDR3: CASSPTSGGYTYEQYF
J: TRBJ2-2; D: TRBD1; length: 16; size: few; V: TRBV7-9; DNA: TGTGCCAGCAGTTCCCCGGACAGGAGCAACACCGGGGAGCTGTTTTTT; CDR3: CASSSPDRSNTGELFF
J: TRBJ2-6; D: TRBD2; length: 20; size: few; V: TRBV5-1; DNA: TGCGCCAGCAGCTTGGTGGGACTAGCGGGGGGCCTCTCTGGGGCCAACGTCCTGACTTTC; CDR3: CASSLVGLAGGLSGANVLTF
J: TRBJ1-1; D: NA; length: 14; size: few; V: TRBV5-1; DNA: TGTGCCAGCAGCTTAGGAGCGGGGAACACTGAAGCTTTCTTT; CDR3: CASSLGAGNTEAFF
J: TRBJ2-2; D: TRBD2; length: 16; size: few; V: TRBV4-3; DNA: TGCGCCAGCAGCCAAGAAACAGCGGGGGGCACCGGGGAGCTGTTTTTT; CDR3: CASSQETAGGTGELFF
J: TRBJ1-1; D: NA; length: 12; size: many; V: TRBV20-1; DNA: TGCAGTGCTAGCTTGACTAACACTGAAGCTTTCTTT; CDR3: CSASLTNTEAFF
J: TRBJ2-7; D: NA; length: 11; size: many; V: TRBV6-2/TRBV6-3; DNA: TGTGCCAGCACTAGCTCCTACGAGCAGTACTTC; CDR3: CASTSSYEQYF
J: TRBJ2-1; D: TRBD2; length: 16; size: NA; V: TRBV4-1; DNA: TGCGCCAGCAGCCAAGGTGTCCTAGCGGGGGGGCACGAGCAGTTCTTC; CDR3: CASSQGVLAGGHEQFF
J: TRBJ1-1; D: TRBD1; length: 13; size: NA; V: TRBV11-2; DNA: TGTGCCAGCAGCGTAACAGGGGTGACGGTGAATTTCTTT; CDR3: CASSVTGVTVNFF
J: TRBJ1-6; D: NA; length: 13; size: few; V: TRBV4-3; DNA: TGCGCCAGCAGCCAAGATCTCAACTTTCCCCTCCACTTT; CDR3: CASSQDLNFPLHF
J: TRBJ2-7; D: TRBD2; length: 15; size: few; V: TRBV5-6; DNA: TGTGCCAGCAGCCGCCCTTTGACTAGCGGAACGGAGCAGTACTTC; CDR3: CASSRPLTSGTEQYF
J: TRBJ2-3; D: NA; length: 15; size: NA; V: TRBV5-6; DNA: TGTGCCAGCAGCTTGACTAGAGAGAGGAGGGATACGCAGTATTTT; CDR3: CASSLTRERRDTQYF
J: TRBJ2-2; D: NA; length: 13; size: NA; V: TRBV12-3/TRBV12-4; DNA: TGTGCCAGCCGCTCGGACGGGCCCGGGGAGCTGTTTTTT; CDR3: CASRSDGPGELFF
J: TRBJ2-7; D: NA; length: 16; size: NA; V: TRBV28; DNA: TGTGCCAGCAGCTTGACACGCTCCCGTATGCCGTACGAGCAGTACTTC; CDR3: CASSLTRSRMPYEQYF
J: TRBJ2-7; D: TRBD2; length: 17; size: NA; V: TRBV29-1; DNA: TGCAGCGTTGAACTAGCGGGAGCGGGCTCAGAGGCCTACGAGCAGTACTTC; CDR3: CSVELAGAGSEAYEQYF
J: TRBJ2-1; D: TRBD2; length: 16; size: NA; V: TRBV12-3/TRBV12-4; DNA: TGTGCCAGCAGTTTAGGCTTCGGACTAGCGGGCCGTGAGCAGTTCTTC; CDR3: CASSLGFGLAGREQFF
J: TRBJ1-2; D: NA; length: 14; size: few; V: TRBV20-1; DNA: TGCAGTGCCCCAGTTCGGGGTAGCGGCTATGGCTACACCTTC; CDR3: CSAPVRGSGYGYTF
J: TRBJ2-5; D: TRBD1; length: 18; size: NA; V: TRBV28; DNA: TGTGCCAGCAGTTTCGGGGACAGGGTCCTTTTCGGGCAAGAGACCCAGTACTTC; CDR3: CASSFGDRVLFGQETQYF